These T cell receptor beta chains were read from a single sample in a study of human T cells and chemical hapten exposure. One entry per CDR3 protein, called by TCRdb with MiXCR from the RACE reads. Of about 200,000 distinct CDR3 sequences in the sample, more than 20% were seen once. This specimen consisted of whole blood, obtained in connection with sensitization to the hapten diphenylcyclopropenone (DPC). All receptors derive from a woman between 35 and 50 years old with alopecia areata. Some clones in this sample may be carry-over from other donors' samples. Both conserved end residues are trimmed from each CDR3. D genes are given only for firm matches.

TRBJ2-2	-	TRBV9	ASSPMNTGELF
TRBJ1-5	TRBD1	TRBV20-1	SALGQGDQPQH
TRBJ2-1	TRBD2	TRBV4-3	ASSQERTSGLNEQF
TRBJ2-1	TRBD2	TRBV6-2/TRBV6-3	ASSPDTSGFSYNEQF
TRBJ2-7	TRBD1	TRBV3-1	ASSQDLNRGYEQY
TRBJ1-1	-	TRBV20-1	SAERGMNTEAF
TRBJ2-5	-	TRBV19	ASSAGVLQETQY
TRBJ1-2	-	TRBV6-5	ASSYSSTRGYT
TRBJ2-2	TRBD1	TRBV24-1	ATSDGDREAGELF
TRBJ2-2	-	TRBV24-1	ATRSIDGGTGELF
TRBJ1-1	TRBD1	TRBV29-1	SVGQGAEAF
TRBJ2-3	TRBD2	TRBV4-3	ASSYRDYTTDTQY